This T cell receptor (beta chain) was obtained from a study of Graves' ophthalmopathy and Graves' hyperthyroidism. From RNA, the CDR3 regions of TCR beta chains were amplified and sequenced. Second-round multiplex PCR followed a first-round RT-PCR using HTBI primers. TCRdb used MiXCR to reprocess the multiplex PCR reads, holding one entry per CDR3 protein. The profile shows roughly 220,000 distinct CDR3 sequences, less than 55% of them singletons. A few counts support this clonotype. The CDR3 contains 14 residues. Per germline, CDR1 SEHNR and CDR2 FQNEAQ (reference sequence). Trimming removed 1 base at V and 8 bases at J, with 11 bases between.

Sequencing was done on a sample of peripheral blood. The TCR sequence derives from an adult man with Graves' ophthalmopathy. The rearrangement uses TRBV7-9 and TRBJ2-2; D might be TRBD1 or TRBD2, each matching 5 bases. Here the CDR3 DNA reads TGTGCCAGCAGCTTAGTCGGGGCGAAGGGGGAGCTGTTTTTT. Its translation is CASSLVGAKGELFF. Using reference TRBV7-9 and TRBJ2-2 for the parts outside the CDR3, the full variable domain is DTGVSQNPRHKITKRGQNVTFRCDPISEHNRLYWYRQTLGQGPEFLTYFQNEAQLEKSRLLSDRFSAERPKGSFSTLEIQRTEQGDSAMYLCASSLVGAKGELFFGEGSRLTVL.